This is a list of T cell receptor beta chains from one sample in a study of glioma-infiltrating T cells. Each CDR3 protein gets one entry after TCRdb re-called the multiplex PCR reads with MiXCR. The repertoire includes 150,000 to 200,000 distinct CDR3 sequences, roughly a third of them detected once, and 20% sits in the top ten. The sample consisted of glioma tissue, nonneoplastic brain tissue, or PBMCs (not recorded which). These receptors all come from a human donor with low-grade glioma or glioblastoma, undergoing nonglioma brain surgery, or in good health (not recorded which). The CDR3 runs from the conserved cysteine through the conserved F or W. D genes are given only for firm matches. Not all rows give a size; the values are once, few, many and, for expanded clones, a class.

D,V,size,J,DNA,CDR3
NA,TRBV20-1,many,TRBJ1-6,TGCAGTGCTCCCAGCCTTAATTCACCCCTCCACTTT,CSAPSLNSPLHF
TRBD2,TRBV7-3,NA,TRBJ2-1,TGTGCCAGCAGCTTAGGGGCCGTCCCGGGACTAGCGGGGAGAGTCTGGAATGAGCAGTTCTTC,CASSLGAVPGLAGRVWNEQFF
NA,TRBV7-2,NA,TRBJ2-1,TGTGCCAGCAGCTTATCTTATCTCGGCGGGCGACGCTCCTACAATGAGCAGTTCTTC,CASSLSYLGGRRSYNEQFF
NA,TRBV20-1,many,TRBJ2-5,TGCAGTGCTGTACCATCCGGGCCAGGCTCTGCGGCCCAGTACTTC,CSAVPSGPGSAAQYF
TRBD1,TRBV4-1,many,TRBJ2-5,TGCGCCAGCAGCCAGAGACCGGGACAGGGCCAAGAGACCCAGTACTTC,CASSQRPGQGQETQYF
NA,TRBV6-1,NA,TRBJ2-1,TGTGCCAGCAAACCTAGGACCGACAATGAGCAGTTCTTC,CASKPRTDNEQFF
NA,TRBV15,many,TRBJ2-1,TGTGCCACCAGCAGAGATCAAGTGGATGAGCAGTTCTTC,CATSRDQVDEQFF
NA,TRBV7-9,many,TRBJ2-7,TGTGCCAGCAGCTCTACAGTTGCTGCACCCTACGAGCAGTACTTC,CASSSTVAAPYEQYF
NA,TRBV7-7,many,TRBJ1-3,TGTGCTAGCAGCCCCAACGCGGGCTCTGGAAACACCATATATTTT,CASSPNAGSGNTIYF
NA,TRBV28,NA,TRBJ1-1,TGTGCCAGCAGTCAAGGGAAGTCGATAGAAGCTTTCTTT,CASSQGKSIEAFF
NA,TRBV19,NA,TRBJ1-1,TGTGCCAGTAGCCTGACAGGAGCGGTCTCGAGGACTGAAGCTTTCTTT,CASSLTGAVSRTEAFF
TRBD1,TRBV4-1,NA,TRBJ2-3,TGCGCCAGCAGCCAAGGGACAGGGAGCACAGATACGAAGTATTTT,CASSQGTGSTDTKYF
TRBD1,TRBV19,few,TRBJ2-7,TGTGCCAGTAGTCGAACTGCAGGGGGAGCGACCTACGAGCAGTACTTC,CASSRTAGGATYEQYF
TRBD2,TRBV4-3,many,TRBJ2-3,TGCGCCAGCAGCCAAGATGGGGTAGCGGGGGCGATCACAGATACGCAGTATTTT,CASSQDGVAGAITDTQYF
TRBD1,TRBV6-6,many,TRBJ1-4,TGTGCCAGCAGTTACTCGGGACAGCTTAATGAAAAACTGTTTTTT,CASSYSGQLNEKLFF
NA,TRBV4-2,many,TRBJ2-5,TGTGCCAGCAGCCAAAGGGGACCTCAAGAGACCCAGTACTTC,CASSQRGPQETQYF
NA,TRBV6-8,many,TRBJ2-1,TGTGCCAGCAGTTATGAAAGGGATAGCGGAGGCCGCTCCTACAATGAGCAGTTCTTC,CASSYERDSGGRSYNEQFF
NA,TRBV6-6,NA,TRBJ1-1,TGTGCCAGCAGTTCCAGTAGAGCTGAATCTTTCTTT,CASSSSRAESFF